This passage covers 9 T cell receptor beta chains from one sample sequenced in a study of blood T cells in healthy people across ages. The authors ran a second PCR of about 7 to 11 cycles using a sample-barcoded 5' primer and a J-beta primer mix. MiXCR was run by TCRdb on the 5' RACE reads, yielding one entry per CDR3 protein. The data show around 2 million distinct CDR3 sequences, about two fifths seen once. Sequencing input: blood. The receptors come from a human donor in good health.

This chain links TRBV21-1 with TRBJ2-6. TRBV21-1 is termed a pseudogene. This CDR3 is built from 16 residues. In DNA, the CDR3 is TGTGCCAGCAGCAAAGAGTCGAGCTCTGGGGCCAACGTCCTGACTTTC. It specifies CASSKESSSGANVLTF.

This clonotype was found a few times. The chain links TRBV29-1 to TRBJ2-4, with D tentatively TRBD1 (5 bases). V lost 6 bases to trimming and J lost 13 bases, with 16 bases between them. The germline CDR1 and CDR2 sequences are SQVTM and ANQGSEA. CDR3 length equals 11 residues. The CDR3 coding sequence is TGCAGCGTCCAGGGCATTCTGGAGCAGTACTTC. As protein: CSVQGILEQYF.

This clonotype was counted a few times. The chain carries TRBV5-1 and TRBJ2-1; tentative D call: TRBD2 (5 bases). The CDR3 length is 13 residues. With 0 bases removed from V and 10 bases from J, the gap between germline ends came to 11 bases. Germline CDR1 and CDR2: SGHRS and YFSETQ. The CDR3 DNA reads TGCGCCAGCAGCTTGGTACGGGAAGGGGAGCAGTTCTTC. It is translated as CASSLVREGEQFF. Variable domain in full (rest from reference TRBV5-1 and TRBJ2-1): KAGVTQTPRYLIKTRGQQVTLSCSPISGHRSVSWYQQTPGQGLQFLFEYFSETQRNKGNFPGRFSGRQFSNSRSEMNVSTLELGDSALYLCASSLVREGEQFFGPGTRLTVL.

This chain joins TRBV7-2 and TRBJ1-2; D not resolved. Per the germline V gene, CDR1 is SGHTA and CDR2 is FQGNSA. The CDR3 runs 15 residues. V shed 2 bases and J shed 8 bases, with 18 bases lying between them. The chain's CDR3 is CASSLLGSHLGGYTF. The DNA of the CDR3 is TGTGCCAGCAGCTTATTGGGCAGCCATTTAGGCGGCTACACCTTC.

This chain uses TRBV4-1 with TRBJ2-4; no clear D. The CDR3 has 13 residues. The V and J ends lost 0 bases and 9 bases respectively, with 9 bases between them. Germline assignment: CDR1 MGHRA and CDR2 YSYEKL. CDR3 nucleotide sequence: TGCGCCAGCAGCCAAGATCGGGCCACCATTCAGTACTTC. This sequence encodes CASSQDRATIQYF.

The genes are TRBV28 and TRBJ2-7; TRBD1 aligns across 8 bases. The V gene end was trimmed by 5 bases and the J gene end by 1 base; junction bases not matched to a gene: 1. The CDR3 spans 13 residues. Germline V CDR1 and CDR2: MDHEN, SYDVKM. CDR3 coding DNA: TGTGCCAGCAGTGGGGACAGGTCCTACGAGCAGTACTTC. Its translation is CASSGDRSYEQYF.

This chain joins TRBV7-2 and TRBJ1-1, with 8 bases matching TRBD1. The CDR3 is made up of 16 amino acids. Trimming removed 4 bases from V and 1 base from J; junction bases left unmatched: 8. Germline V CDR1 and CDR2: SGHTA, FQGNSA. The CDR3 protein is CASSYGGQGTNTEAFF. CDR3 bases: TGTGCCAGCAGCTATGGAGGACAGGGAACGAACACTGAAGCTTTCTTT.

This clonotype was observed a handful of times. At one end, the junction sequence differs from germline, possibly due to a read error. V gene TRBV15 combines with J gene TRBJ2-1; 9 nucleotides agree with TRBD1. The CDR3 covers 16 residues. Germline lookup yields CDR1 LNHNV and CDR2 YYDKDF (reference sequence). CDR3 sequence: CATSRLPGQGDNEQFF. CDR3 coding DNA: TGTGCTACCAGCAGGTTACCGGGACAGGGAGACAATGAGCAGTTCTTC. Full variable domain (outside the CDR3, taken from reference TRBV15 and TRBJ2-1): DAMVIQNPRYQVTQFGKPVTLSCSQTLNHNVMYWYQQKSSQAPKLLFHYYDKDFNNEADTPDNFQSRRPNTSFCFLDIRSPGLGDTAMYLCATSRLPGQGDNEQFFGPGTRLTVL.

V gene TRBV12-3 or TRBV12-4 combines with J gene TRBJ1-6, with D possibly being TRBD1 (5 bases). This CDR3 contains 17 residues. Trimming took 1 base from V and 7 from J, leaving 17 bases between them. The CDR3 protein is CASSLVGTVSSNSPLHF. The CDR3 bases are TGTGCCAGCAGTTTAGTGGGGACGGTGTCGTCAAATTCACCCCTCCACTTT.